This T cell receptor (beta chain) was recorded in a study of spatial heterogeneity in lung cancer. The time point is: sample taken at primary tumor resection. Trimming pared 8 bases from V and 1 base from J, leaving 6 bases between. Germline CDR1 reads MDHEN; CDR2 reads SYDVKM. This CDR3 has 12 residues. This clonotype was observed a few times. TCRdb re-called the 5' RACE reads with MiXCR, one entry per CDR3 protein. Seen here are 7,300 or so distinct CDR3 sequences, 15% observed once, and the top ten hold about 15%. Sequenced here: normal lung tissue next to the tumor, sampled at surgery. The V call is TRBV28, the J call TRBJ2-1; D unresolved. The clonotype originates from a male donor with early-stage non-small cell lung cancer. The CDR3 DNA sequence: TGTGCCAGCGCCCCTTCCTACAATGAGCAGTTCTTC. Protein product: CASAPSYNEQFF. The full variable domain, with the rest looked up from reference TRBV28 and TRBJ2-1, is DVKVTQSSRYLVKRTGEKVFLECVQDMDHENMFWYRQDPGLGLRLIYFSYDVKMKEKGDIPEGYSVSREKKERFSLILESASTNQTSMYLCASAPSYNEQFFGPGTRLTVL.